The 29 T cell receptor beta chains in this list originate from one sample, sequenced in a study of OX40 agonist ivuxolimab in advanced cancers. The library was built by means of the immunoSEQ multiplex PCR assay. TCRdb's version of the immuneACCESS table is confined to in-frame rearrangements and falls short of the full clone set. An unresolved V gene accounts for under half of the shortfall where checked; the remainder is of unknown origin. This sample holds over 30,000 clones; 65% to 80% were observed only once. Around 21% of the sample is in the top ten clones. The source material was CD4+ or CD8+ T cells sorted from blood, sampled in a trial of the OX40 agonist ivuxolimab. Source of these receptors: an adult with an advanced solid tumor such as melanoma, head and neck, liver or kidney cancer.

The V gene is TRBV18, the J gene TRBJ1-6, with no clear D. This CDR3 comprises 15 residues. Germline loops: CDR1 KGHSH, CDR2 LQKENI. Trimming removed 3 bases from V and 10 bases from J, with 16 bases in between. Written as DNA, the CDR3 is TGTGCCAGCTCACCGAGGGCGCAAGCCCAGTCACCCCTCCACTTT. The encoded protein is CASSPRAQAQSPLHF.

This chain uses TRBV30 with TRBJ1-1; 7 bases are shared with TRBD1. This CDR3 spans 14 amino acids. In germline, CDR1 is GTSNPN, CDR2 SVGIG (reference sequence). With 0 bases clipped from V and 4 bases from J, the junction kept 5 bases outside the gene matches. The CDR3 is CAWSVGRGSTEAFF. The CDR3 DNA sequence: TGTGCCTGGAGTGTCGGCAGGGGGTCCACTGAAGCTTTCTTT.

The V gene is TRBV7-3, the J gene TRBJ2-6; 10 positions match TRBD1. The CDR3 length is 16 residues. In germline, CDR1 is SGHTA, CDR2 FQGTGA. The CDR3 DNA sequence: TGTGCTAGCGGCCAGACAGGGGGCGCAGGGGCCAACGTCCTGACTTTC. This translates into CASGQTGGAGANVLTF.

The genes are TRBV5-4 and TRBJ2-5; D is unresolved. Trimming removed 1 base from V and 2 bases from J, with 9 bases in between. Germline CDR1 SGHNT, CDR2 YYREEE (reference sequence). This CDR3 has 14 residues. In DNA, the CDR3 is TGTGCCAGCAGCTTGCGACAAAGACAAGAGACCCAGTACTTC. Its protein is CASSLRQRQETQYF.

The chain couples TRBV30 to TRBJ2-3; 10 positions agree with TRBD1. The V segment lost 3 bases and the J segment 3 bases; nucleotides outside the gene matches: 6. CDR1 is GTSNPN, CDR2 SVGIG, per germline (reference sequence). The CDR3 loop spans 15 amino acids. The DNA of the CDR3 is TGTGCCTGGAGGAAGCGGGACAGGGGTACAGATACGCAGTATTTT. Its translation: CAWRKRDRGTDTQYF.

The rearrangement uses TRBV30 and TRBJ1-2, with 7 positions matching TRBD1. Germline assignment: CDR1 GTSNPN and CDR2 SVGIG (reference sequence). CDR3 length: 12 residues. Trimming removed 8 bases from V and 3 bases from J; junction bases left unmatched: 6. CDR3 residues: CAGRGADYGYTF. CDR3 bases: TGTGCCGGCAGGGGGGCGGACTATGGCTACACCTTC. Using reference TRBV30 and TRBJ1-2 for the parts outside the CDR3, the full variable domain is SQTIHQWPATLVQPVGSPLSLECTVEGTSNPNLYWYRQAAGRGLQLLFYSVGIGQISSEVPQNLSASRPQDRQFILSSKKLLLSDSGFYLCAGRGADYGYTFGSGTRLTVV.

This clone has just one count. The V call is TRBV11-2, the J call TRBJ1-1; D is perhaps TRBD1 (6 bases). V lost 5 bases to trimming and J lost 6 bases, with 16 bases between them. CDR1 SGHAT and CDR2 FQNNGV come from the germline V gene. The CDR3 contains 14 residues. The CDR3 sequence: CASSRGGTLAEAFF. CDR3 in DNA: TGTGCCAGCAGCAGGGGGGGGACCTTGGCTGAAGCTTTCTTT.

This chain uses TRBV18 with TRBJ1-4, with D perhaps TRBD1 (5 bases). Trimming took 3 bases from V and 8 from J, leaving 13 bases between them. The CDR3 consists of 14 residues. Germline loops: CDR1 KGHSH, CDR2 LQKENI. The CDR3 DNA reads as TGTGCCAGCTCACCTTCTCGGTGGGACGAAAAACTGTTTTTT. Its translation is CASSPSRWDEKLFF.

Only one count was recorded for this clone. The chain couples TRBV4-1 to TRBJ1-5; D unresolved. V was cut by 0 bases and J by 7 bases, with 7 bases left in between. The CDR3 spans 13 residues. Germline CDR1 reads MGHRA; CDR2 reads YSYEKL. The CDR3 sequence is CASSQDGQQPQHF. In DNA, the CDR3 is TGCGCCAGCAGCCAAGATGGCCAACAGCCCCAGCATTTT.

V is TRBV12-5 and J is TRBJ2-1; perhaps TRBD1 as D (6 bases). V gave up 6 bases and J gave up 0 bases, with 12 bases separating them. The CDR3 consists of 15 residues. Germline V gives CDR1 LGHNT, CDR2 FRNRAP. The CDR3 coding sequence is TGTGCTAGTGGCCCAGGACAGAGCTCCTACAATGAGCAGTTCTTC. As protein: CASGPGQSSYNEQFF.

The rearrangement uses TRBV19 and TRBJ1-5; D unclear. The CDR3 spans 15 residues. With 3 bases removed from V and 3 bases from J, the gap between germline ends came to 12 bases. The germline CDR1 and CDR2 sequences are LNHDA and SQIVND (reference sequence). CDR3 bases: TGTGCCAGTAGTATCCCCCGAGCAATCAATCAGCCCCAGCATTTT. This translates into CASSIPRAINQPQHF. Full variable domain (outside the CDR3, taken from reference TRBV19 and TRBJ1-5): DGGITQSPKYLFRKEGQNVTLSCEQNLNHDAMYWYRQDPGQGLRLIYYSQIVNDFQKGDIAEGYSVSREKKESFPLTVTSAQKNPTAFYLCASSIPRAINQPQHFGDGTRLSIL.

The genes are TRBV6-6 and TRBJ1-4; D may be TRBD1 (6 bases). CDR1 and CDR2 from the germline V gene are MNHNY and SVGAGI (reference sequence). V was pared by 6 bases and J by 4 bases, with 9 bases between. This CDR3 region has 13 residues. CDR3: CASRTGLNEKLFF. As DNA, the CDR3 is TGTGCCAGCAGGACAGGCCTTAATGAAAAACTGTTTTTT.

The CDR3 DNA sequence: TGCAGCGTTGAAGATCTTCGGGAGGACTACGAGCAGTACTTC. Its protein product is CSVEDLREDYEQYF. The chain joins TRBV29-1 to TRBJ2-7; 7 positions match TRBD2. Germline V gene sequence: CDR1 SQVTM, CDR2 ANQGSEA. The CDR3 length is 14 residues. V was pared by 0 bases and J by 3 bases, with 5 bases of the junction left unmatched.

For the CDR3, the DNA is TGTGCCAGCAGCATACCGGGACTGTCGGCCAACGTCCTGACTTTC. Its translation: CASSIPGLSANVLTF. V usage is TRBV5-6 and J usage is TRBJ2-6, with D possibly matching TRBD2 (6 bases). This CDR3 contains 15 residues. Germline loops: CDR1 SGHDT, CDR2 YYEEEE. Trimming shortened V by 4 bases and J by 6 bases, and 14 bases separated the two germline ends.

V usage is TRBV30 and J usage is TRBJ1-3; D not resolved. Germline CDR1 GTSNPN, CDR2 SVGIG (reference sequence). The CDR3 spans 15 residues. The V end lost 5 bases, the J end lost 0 bases, and 14 bases lay between the germline ends. In DNA, the CDR3 is TGTGCCTGGTGGATGTACAAGAGCTCTGGAAACACCATATATTTT. Protein: CAWWMYKSSGNTIYF.

The gene calls are TRBV11-3 and TRBJ2-3; D is unclear. With 1 base removed from V and 1 base from J, the gap between germline ends came to 6 bases. Germline V gene sequence: CDR1 SGHNT, CDR2 YENEEA. This CDR3 region has 14 residues. In DNA form, the CDR3 reads TGTGCCAGCAGCTTAGGCTACCGCACAGATACGCAGTATTTT. Protein: CASSLGYRTDTQYF.

The gene calls are TRBV10-3 and TRBJ1-1; D possibly corresponds to TRBD1 (6 bases). Per the germline V gene, CDR1 is ENHRY and CDR2 is SYGVKD. The CDR3 runs 15 residues. Trimming left V 5 bases short and J 1 base short, with 14 bases between. The CDR3 is CAISRPQGPNTEAFF. The CDR3 bases are TGTGCCATCAGTAGACCGCAGGGGCCGAACACTGAAGCTTTCTTT.

The chain employs TRBV28 and TRBJ1-5, with D unresolved. The CDR3 runs to 15 residues. The ends were cut back, 3 bases at V and 7 bases at J, with 16 bases in the middle. CDR1 MDHEN and CDR2 SYDVKM come from the germline V gene. CDR3 amino acids: CASSFGETARQPQHF. The CDR3 nucleotides read TGTGCCAGCAGTTTTGGAGAAACCGCTAGACAGCCCCAGCATTTT.

The rearrangement joins TRBV18 to TRBJ2-3, with 7 bases identical to TRBD2. The CDR3 contains 13 residues. V dropped 3 bases and J dropped 3; count of bases not matched to a gene: 0. Germline CDR1 is KGHSH and CDR2 is LQKENI. The CDR3 here is CASSPGLTDTQYF. The DNA for the CDR3 is TGTGCCAGCTCACCGGGACTAACAGATACGCAGTATTTT.

The chain has TRBV11-2 and TRBJ1-5; the match to TRBD1 covers 7 bases. CDR3 length equals 13 residues. Germline V gene sequence: CDR1 SGHAT, CDR2 FQNNGV. The V gene end was trimmed by 3 bases and the J gene end by 7 bases; junction bases not matched to a gene: 3. This chain's CDR3 is CASSFDRDQPQHF. CDR3 coding DNA: TGTGCCAGCAGCTTCGACAGGGACCAGCCCCAGCATTTT.

This sequence joins TRBV9 and TRBJ2-7; 7 nucleotides line up with TRBD2. The CDR3 extends over 15 amino acids. The junction had 12 bases not matched to a gene; V was cut back by 4 bases and J by 5 bases. Germline V gives CDR1 SGDLS, CDR2 YYNGEE. As DNA, the CDR3 is TGTGCCAGCAGCCCCGAGACGGGGGGTGACGACGAGCAGTACTTC. Translated, it gives CASSPETGGDDEQYF.

This chain connects TRBV7-2 to TRBJ1-2; 7 nucleotides agree with TRBD1. Germline-derived CDR1 and CDR2 are SGHTA and FQGNSA. The CDR3 contains 15 residues. V trimming: 1 base; J trimming: 0 bases; junction bases outside the gene matches: 2. The CDR3 sequence is CASSLVGTANYGYTF. In nucleotides, the CDR3 is TGTGCCAGCAGCTTAGTCGGGACAGCTAACTATGGCTACACCTTC.

This clone was seen only a few times. The rearrangement uses TRBV18 and TRBJ1-2; D may be TRBD1 (6 bases). The germline gives CDR1 KGHSH, CDR2 LQKENI. V gave up 3 bases and J gave up 3 bases, with 20 bases separating them. CDR3 length: 17 residues. The CDR3, as DNA: TGTGCCAGCTCACCCCGATCAACAGGGATGAGTTACTATGGCTACACCTTC. This encodes CASSPRSTGMSYYGYTF.

The V gene is TRBV29-1, the J gene TRBJ2-5; 8 bases map to TRBD1. CDR3 length equals 12 residues. Germline V CDR1 and CDR2: SQVTM, ANQGSEA. V trimming: 4 bases; J trimming: 5 bases; junction bases outside the gene matches: 3. The CDR3 sequence is CSVGQGLETQYF. The CDR3 bases are TGCAGCGTTGGACAGGGGTTGGAGACCCAGTACTTC.

V and J are TRBV5-4 and TRBJ1-2, with TRBD1 identical over 8 bases. Germline V gives CDR1 SGHNT, CDR2 YYREEE (reference sequence). Trimming cost V 5 bases and J 5 bases; bases outside gene matches: 11. The CDR3 loop spans 15 amino acids. CDR3 DNA: TGTGCCAGCAGACAGGACAGGGTTGGTTATTATGGCTACACCTTC. Residues: CASRQDRVGYYGYTF. Full variable domain (rest looked up from reference TRBV5-4 and TRBJ1-2): ETGVTQSPTHLIKTRGQQVTLRCSSQSGHNTVSWYQQALGQGPQFIFQYYREEENGRGNFPPRFSGLQFPNYSSELNVNALELDDSALYLCASRQDRVGYYGYTFGSGTRLTVV.

This clone was counted only a few times. The CDR3 DNA is TGTGCCAGCTCACTACAGGGGGCTACGTATGGCTACACCTTC. Translation: CASSLQGATYGYTF. The rearrangement joins TRBV18 to TRBJ1-2; 9 bases line up with TRBD1. The CDR3 runs to 14 residues. Per the germline V gene, CDR1 is KGHSH and CDR2 is LQKENI. V shed 4 bases and J 5 bases; nucleotides not matched to a gene: 5.

The V and J genes are TRBV5-4 and TRBJ1-2, with 8 bases aligning to TRBD1. V gave up 4 bases and J gave up 3 bases; unmatched junction bases: 14. The CDR3 spans 17 residues. Germline CDR1 reads SGHNT; CDR2 reads YYREEE (reference sequence). DNA of the CDR3: TGTGCCAGCAGCCTAGGACAGGGAGCTCAAGTGTACTATGGCTACACCTTC. Its protein is CASSLGQGAQVYYGYTF.

The chain is built from TRBV7-8 and TRBJ2-5; D is ambiguous. The CDR3 spans 14 residues. Germline V gene data show CDR1 as SGHVS and CDR2 as FQNEAQ. Trimming took 7 bases from V and 5 from J, leaving 17 bases between them. The CDR3: CASTNPLGGETQYF. The CDR3 DNA sequence: TGTGCCAGCACAAACCCACTGGGCGGCGAGACCCAGTACTTC.

The gene calls are TRBV6-1 and TRBJ1-2, with a weak D call TRBD1 (6 bases). The germline V and J ends were trimmed by 8 bases and 4 bases, with 20 bases remaining between them. Germline V CDR1 and CDR2: MNHNS, SASEGT. The CDR3 loop spans 15 amino acids. CDR3 bases: TGTGCCAGCCGAACCAGGGGAACAGGGCTCTATGGCTACACCTTC. Its translation is CASRTRGTGLYGYTF.